This TCR beta chain was sequenced during a study of blood T cell repertoires in COVID-19. All recovered Cohort 3 donors got two negative PCRs, got clearance, or saw symptom resolution. Measured with immunoSEQ multiplex PCR; TCRdb has only the in-frame clones, and not every one. The profile shows some 150,000 clones, approximately 89% of them singletons. CDR3 length: 13 amino acids. V lost 3 bases, J lost 6 bases, and 1 base stayed unmatched. Germline V gives CDR1 SEHNR, CDR2 FQNEAQ (reference sequence). The specimen was PBMCs or T cells enriched from blood (not recorded which). This TCR derives from a woman under 30 who had recovered from COVID-19. The chain is built from TRBV7-9 and TRBJ2-1, with 8 bases aligning to TRBD2. Here the CDR3 DNA reads TGTGCCAGCAGCTTCGGGAGGGGCAATGAGCAGTTCTTC. This translates into CASSFGRGNEQFF.